This TCR beta chain came from a study of T cell repertoires in cytomegalovirus infection. Looking at the study overall: It can be stated that public TCR beta signatures indicated CMV infection as well as a matching HLA type. Study findings and constraints: CMV carriers having the relevant HLA were flagged by cumulative public TCR beta family frequency. What dominated the ex vivo response were HLA-C-restricted CMV-specific TCR beta clonotypes.

Via MiXCR, TCRdb re-called the reads, giving one row per CDR3 protein. The table shows 800,000 to 950,000 distinct CDR3 sequences, with 32% occurring only once. On this clonotype itself: Its antigen is still unknown.

With 1 base removed from V and 1 base from J, the gap between germline ends came to 9 bases. The CDR3 spans 15 residues. CDR1 and CDR2 from the germline V gene are SGHKS and YYEKEE (reference sequence). This clonotype originated in a human donor in good health (CMV status not recorded). Some clones in this sample may be carry-over from other donors' samples. The genes are TRBV5-5 and TRBJ1-5, with no clear D. This sample comprised cultured CD8+ T cells from PBMCs, obtained from culture after CMV antigen stimulation. This chain's CDR3 is CASSLLWESNQPQHF. The CDR3 coding sequence is TGTGCCAGCAGCTTGCTATGGGAGAGCAATCAGCCCCAGCATTTT.